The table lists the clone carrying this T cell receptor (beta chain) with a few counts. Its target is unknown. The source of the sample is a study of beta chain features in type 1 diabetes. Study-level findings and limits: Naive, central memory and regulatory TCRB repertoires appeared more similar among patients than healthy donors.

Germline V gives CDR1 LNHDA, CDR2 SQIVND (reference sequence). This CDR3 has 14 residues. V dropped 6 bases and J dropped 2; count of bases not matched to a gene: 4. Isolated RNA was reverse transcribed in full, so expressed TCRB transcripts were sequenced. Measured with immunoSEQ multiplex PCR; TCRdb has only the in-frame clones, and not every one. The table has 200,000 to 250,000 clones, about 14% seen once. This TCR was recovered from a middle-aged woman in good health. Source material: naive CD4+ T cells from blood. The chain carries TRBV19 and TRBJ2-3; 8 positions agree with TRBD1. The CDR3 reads CASSRQGYTDTQYF. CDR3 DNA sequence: TGTGCCAGTAGCAGACAGGGGTACACAGATACGCAGTATTTT.